These 5 T cell receptor beta chains were sequenced from one sample in a study of preoperative IRX-2 immunotherapy in early breast cancer. Sequencing used immunoSEQ multiplex PCR; TCRdb keeps in-frame clones, though not all of them. The data hold roughly 62,000 clones, with approximately 94% observed a single time. Treatment of the sample: preoperative locoregional IRX-2 cytokine immunotherapy. Sampling was performed from a patient treated with IRX-2 immunotherapy. The source of these receptors is a human donor with breast cancer.

The DNA for the CDR3 is TGTGCCAGCAGCCCCGACGGATTCCGTCTCGAGCAGTACTTC. Protein: CASSPDGFRLEQYF. The chain recombines TRBV5-4 with TRBJ2-7; D gene ambiguous. Trimming took 4 bases from V and 6 from J, leaving 17 bases between them. There are 14 residues in the CDR3. CDR1 is SGHNT, CDR2 YYREEE, per germline (reference sequence).

This chain joins TRBV5-8 and TRBJ2-2; TRBD2 is a possible D gene (6 bases). The germline gives CDR1 SGHTS, CDR2 YDEGEE. The CDR3 covers 15 residues. V lost 4 bases to trimming and J lost 1 base, with 11 bases between them. CDR3: CASSGLARNTGELFF. As DNA, the CDR3 is TGTGCCAGCAGCGGGCTAGCGAGGAACACCGGGGAGCTGTTTTTT.

DNA of the CDR3: TGCAGCGTTGAGATGGGGCAGGGCTATGGCTACACCTTC. This gives the protein CSVEMGQGYGYTF. V usage is TRBV29-1 and J usage is TRBJ1-2, with D maybe TRBD1 (5 bases). Germline assignment: CDR1 SQVTM and CDR2 ANQGSEA. Trimming shortened V by 3 bases and J by 4 bases, and 12 bases separated the two germline ends. This CDR3 has 13 amino acids.

The chain employs TRBV19 and TRBJ2-7; D uncertain. The length of the CDR3 is 16 residues. Trimming pared 0 bases from V and 0 bases from J, leaving 12 bases between. Germline CDR1 LNHDA, CDR2 SQIVND (reference sequence). The CDR3 coding sequence is TGTGCCAGTAGTATAGAGGTCGTGGCTGACTCCTACGAGCAGTACTTC. Translation gives CASSIEVVADSYEQYF. Full variable domain (remainder filled in from reference TRBV19 and TRBJ2-7): DGGITQSPKYLFRKEGQNVTLSCEQNLNHDAMYWYRQDPGQGLRLIYYSQIVNDFQKGDIAEGYSVSREKKESFPLTVTSAQKNPTAFYLCASSIEVVADSYEQYFGPGTRLTVT.

The rearrangement uses TRBV4-3 and TRBJ2-1; D unclear. Germline values: CDR1 LGHNA, CDR2 YSLEER. CDR3 length: 14 residues. V was pared by 3 bases and J by 6 bases, with 12 bases between. DNA of the CDR3: TGCGCCAGCAGCCACCTTGGAGTCGGCAATGAGCAGTTCTTC. It codes for CASSHLGVGNEQFF.